These 30 T cell receptor beta chains came from one sample sequenced in a study of cytomegalovirus exposure and HLA in healthy donors. Only in-frame clones appear in the TCRdb table, and some are missing; sequencing was by immunoSEQ multiplex PCR. The data contain more than 90,000 clones, 86% of them singletons. Specimen: PBMCs. Source of these receptors: a man between 18 and 35 years old in good health and CMV-seronegative.

Only a few counts were recorded for this clone. The rearrangement links TRBV25-1 to TRBJ1-2; 8 bases are shared with TRBD1. Germline values: CDR1 MGHDK, CDR2 SYGVNS. Trimming cost V 4 bases and J 8 bases; bases outside gene matches: 6. The CDR3 extends over 13 amino acids. The CDR3 loop reads CASSGQGALGYTF. Written as DNA, the CDR3 is TGTGCCAGCAGTGGCCAGGGGGCTCTCGGCTACACCTTC.

This clone was counted once. The chain recombines TRBV4-2 with TRBJ1-2; 8 bases match TRBD1. V lost 4 bases and J lost 3; bases outside the gene matches: 4. The CDR3 is 14 residues long. CDR1 and CDR2 (germline): LGHNA, YNFKEQ. The CDR3 sequence is CASSPGGADYGYTF. Written as DNA, the CDR3 is TGTGCCAGCAGCCCAGGGGGCGCGGACTATGGCTACACCTTC.

In this sample, this clone turned up once. The rearrangement uses TRBV7-9 and TRBJ2-4; a weak D match, TRBD2 (5 bases). The CDR3 sequence is 16 residues long. The germline V gene encodes CDR1 SEHNR and CDR2 FQNEAQ (reference sequence). The V end was cut by 1 base, the J end by 2 bases, with 12 bases between. CDR3 protein: CASSLGETQTKNIQYF. The CDR3 DNA reads TGTGCCAGCAGCTTAGGGGAGACCCAAACCAAAAACATTCAGTACTTC.

This chain uses TRBV25-1 with TRBJ1-2, with TRBD1 matching 7 bases. This CDR3 region has 13 residues. V was clipped by 2 bases and J by 8 bases; unmatched bases: 5. Germline V gene sequence: CDR1 MGHDK, CDR2 SYGVNS. In nucleotides, the CDR3 is TGTGCCAGCAGTGAACCAGGGGGAGGCGGCTACACCTTC. Residues: CASSEPGGGGYTF.

V gene TRBV6-1 combines with J gene TRBJ1-1; TRBD1 agrees at 7 bases. This CDR3 is built from 16 residues. Germline assignment: CDR1 MNHNS and CDR2 SASEGT. Trimming at V came to 2 bases and at J to 4 bases, leaving 10 bases not matched to a gene. DNA for the CDR3: TGTGCCAGCAGTGAAAGGGACGACAGGGTAGGCACTGAAGCTTTCTTT. It translates to CASSERDDRVGTEAFF.

V is TRBV19 and J is TRBJ1-1, with D possibly being TRBD1 (6 bases). Looked up from germline, CDR1 is LNHDA and CDR2 is SQIVND (reference sequence). The CDR3 totals 16 residues. The V and J ends lost 0 bases and 0 bases respectively, with 11 bases between them. The CDR3, as DNA: TGTGCCAGTAGTATAGATCCTAGGGACATGAACACTGAAGCTTTCTTT. Translating it yields CASSIDPRDMNTEAFF.

This chain connects TRBV30 to TRBJ2-1; the match to TRBD2 covers 7 bases. Germline V lookup: CDR1 GTSNPN, CDR2 SVGIG (reference sequence). The CDR3 is 14 residues long. Trimming cost V 2 bases and J 3 bases; bases outside gene matches: 4. CDR3 residues: CAWSSERGYNEQFF. In nucleotides, the CDR3 is TGTGCCTGGAGTAGCGAGCGGGGCTACAATGAGCAGTTCTTC.

The CDR3 nucleotides are TGTGCCAGCAGTGGGAGTAGGGCAGATCAAGAGACCCAGTACTTC. It yields the protein CASSGSRADQETQYF. This chain joins TRBV7-9 and TRBJ2-5; TRBD2 is a possible D gene (5 bases). V was trimmed by 6 bases and J by 2 bases, leaving 16 bases between them. CDR3 length equals 15 residues. Germline loops: CDR1 SEHNR, CDR2 FQNEAQ (reference sequence). Together with reference TRBV7-9 and TRBJ2-5, the CDR3 gives the full variable domain: DTGVSQNPRHKITKRGQNVTFRCDPISEHNRLYWYRQTLGQGPEFLTYFQNEAQLEKSRLLSDRFSAERPKGSFSTLEIQRTEQGDSAMYLCASSGSRADQETQYFGPGTRLLVL.

DNA of the CDR3: TGTGCCAGCAGTTCGTACAGGGGGCGAAGGACTGAAGCTTTCTTT. Amino acid sequence: CASSSYRGRRTEAFF. This chain links TRBV27 with TRBJ1-1; TRBD1 agrees at 9 bases. There are 15 residues in the CDR3. Trimming removed 4 bases from V and 5 bases from J; junction bases left unmatched: 8. Germline CDR1 and CDR2: MNHEY and SMNVEV (reference sequence).

Written as DNA, the CDR3 is TGTGCCAGCAGTGAAGCGAGACTAGCCTACGAGCAGTACTTC. It codes for CASSEARLAYEQYF. The rearrangement joins TRBV6-1 to TRBJ2-7, with D possibly being TRBD2 (6 bases). Trimming cost V 0 bases and J 2 bases, with 8 bases left between them. This CDR3 has 14 amino acids. Per the germline V gene, CDR1 is MNHNS and CDR2 is SASEGT.

This sequence joins TRBV11-2 and TRBJ2-7, with D unclear. Trimming took 4 bases from V and 0 from J, leaving 13 bases between them. Germline V gene data show CDR1 as SGHAT and CDR2 as FQNNGV. The CDR3 is made up of 15 amino acids. The CDR3 here is CASSSIGESSYEQYF. In DNA, the CDR3 is TGTGCCAGCAGCTCAATTGGAGAGAGCTCCTACGAGCAGTACTTC.

This clone was seen more than once but under ten times. The CDR3: CASRLGGVNTEAFF. As DNA, the CDR3 is TGTGCCAGCAGGCTTGGCGGGGTGAACACTGAAGCTTTCTTT. This chain uses TRBV27 with TRBJ1-1; D gene unclear. The CDR3 length is 14 residues. V was clipped by 6 bases and J by 0 bases, with 11 bases between them. The germline CDR1 and CDR2 sequences are MNHEY and SMNVEV (reference sequence).

This chain uses TRBV7-9 with TRBJ2-3, with 11 bases lining up with TRBD2. In germline, CDR1 is SEHNR, CDR2 FQNEAQ (reference sequence). With 3 bases clipped from V and 3 bases from J, the junction kept 5 bases outside the gene matches. The CDR3 length is 16 residues. DNA for the CDR3: TGTGCCAGCAGCTTGGACCTAGCGGGAGGTACAGATACGCAGTATTTT. It encodes CASSLDLAGGTDTQYF. The full variable domain, rest sourced from reference TRBV7-9 and TRBJ2-3, is DTGVSQNPRHKITKRGQNVTFRCDPISEHNRLYWYRQTLGQGPEFLTYFQNEAQLEKSRLLSDRFSAERPKGSFSTLEIQRTEQGDSAMYLCASSLDLAGGTDTQYFGPGTRLTVL.

This sequence joins TRBV7-8 and TRBJ2-1; 8 nucleotides agree with TRBD1. The CDR3 has 17 residues. After removal of 5 bases from V and 1 base from J, the junction contained 10 bases not matched to a gene. Germline lookup yields CDR1 SGHVS and CDR2 FQNEAQ. The CDR3 DNA sequence: TGTGCCAGCAGCATGAAGGACAGGGCTCGATCCTACAATGAGCAGTTCTTC. Protein product: CASSMKDRARSYNEQFF.

The chain couples TRBV27 to TRBJ2-3, with D possibly TRBD2 on 5 matching bases. Germline CDR1 MNHEY, CDR2 SMNVEV (reference sequence). V lost 7 bases, J lost 1 base, and 15 bases lay in between. The CDR3 sequence is 15 residues long. The CDR3 loop is CASTMTNPRTDTQYF. The DNA for the CDR3 is TGTGCCAGCACCATGACTAATCCCCGCACAGATACGCAGTATTTT.

V gene TRBV9 combines with J gene TRBJ1-6; 7 bases align to TRBD1. The trim removed 0 bases at V and 10 bases at J, leaving 4 bases unmatched. The CDR3 totals 14 residues. Germline-derived CDR1 and CDR2 are SGDLS and YYNGEE. The CDR3 nucleotides read TGTGCCAGCAGCGTAGGACAGGGTAAATCACCCCTCCACTTT. Its translation is CASSVGQGKSPLHF.

This chain joins TRBV7-9 and TRBJ2-3; 8 bases align to TRBD2. The CDR3 sequence is 14 residues long. Germline trimming cut 6 bases from V and 3 bases from J; bases unmatched to any gene: 5. In germline, CDR1 is SEHNR, CDR2 FQNEAQ (reference sequence). The CDR3 DNA is TGTGCCAGCAGTAAGGCGGGAGGTACAGATACGCAGTATTTT. Its protein product is CASSKAGGTDTQYF.

This rearrangement joins TRBV6-6 to TRBJ1-4; TRBD1 might be the D (5 bases). Trimming took off 5 bases at V and 7 bases at J, with 14 bases between the two ends. CDR1 is MNHNY and CDR2 is SVGAGI in the germline V gene (reference sequence). The CDR3 totals 14 residues. DNA for the CDR3: TGTGCCAGCAGTCGCGACTTGGGGGGTGAAAAACTGTTTTTT. Its translation: CASSRDLGGEKLFF.

The chain combines TRBV29-1 with TRBJ2-5; 7 bases fit TRBD2. The germline V gene has CDR1 SQVTM and CDR2 ANQGSEA. J lost 0 bases, V lost 7 bases, and 8 bases had no gene match. This CDR3 spans 14 amino acids. This CDR3 reads CSGGGRVYQETQYF. In nucleotides, the CDR3 is TGCAGCGGGGGGGGTCGGGTGTACCAAGAGACCCAGTACTTC. The entire variable domain, with the rest obtained from reference TRBV29-1 and TRBJ2-5, is as follows: SAVISQKPSRDICQRGTSLTIQCQVDSQVTMMFWYRQQPGQSLTLIATANQGSEATYESGFVIDKFPISRPNLTFSTLTVSNMSPEDSSIYLCSGGGRVYQETQYFGPGTRLLVL.

The chain carries TRBV2 and TRBJ1-3; 9 nucleotides line up with TRBD1. Germline CDR1 SNHLY, CDR2 FYNNEI. This CDR3 contains 15 residues. The ends lost 10 bases at V and 0 bases at J; junction bases unmatched: 7. This CDR3 reads CATGQGGSSGNTIYF. The CDR3 DNA sequence: TGTGCCACGGGACAGGGAGGGTCCTCTGGAAACACCATATATTTT.

This chain connects TRBV11-2 to TRBJ2-3; D not certain. Trimming took off 6 bases at V and 2 bases at J, with 15 bases between the two ends. The CDR3 is 15 amino acids. Germline CDR1 and CDR2: SGHAT and FQNNGV. CDR3 amino acids: CASRPTYPATDTQYF. CDR3 nucleotide sequence: TGTGCCAGCAGACCAACATACCCTGCCACAGATACGCAGTATTTT. Combining the CDR3 with reference TRBV11-2 and TRBJ2-3 gives the whole variable domain EAGVAQSPRYKIIEKRQSVAFWCNPISGHATLYWYQQILGQGPKLLIQFQNNGVVDDSQLPKDRFSAERLKGVDSTLKIQPAKLEDSAVYLCASRPTYPATDTQYFGPGTRLTVL.

The chain couples TRBV1 to TRBJ1-5; the D call of TRBD1 is as the table states it, not checked on the DNA. TRBV1 is listed as a pseudogene. The CDR3 loop spans 17 amino acids. CDR3 residues: CTSSQLRDRDENQPQHF. CDR3 DNA sequence: TGCACCAGCAGCCAACTCCGGGACAGGGATGAGAATCAGCCCCAGCATTTT.

This chain connects TRBV7-6 to TRBJ2-1; a possible D gene is TRBD2 (7 bases). CDR3 length: 13 residues. Trimming left V 2 bases short and J 7 bases short, with 9 bases between. Germline V lookup: CDR1 SGHVS, CDR2 FNYEAQ. The CDR3 here is CASSLRGANEQFF. CDR3 bases: TGTGCCAGCAGCTTACGGGGGGCAAATGAGCAGTTCTTC.

The CDR3 DNA reads as TGTGCCACCAGCAGAGCAGACAGCGAGCAGTTCTTC. This codes for CATSRADSEQFF. This chain joins TRBV15 and TRBJ2-1; TRBD1 might be the D (5 bases). Germline V gene data show CDR1 as LNHNV and CDR2 as YYDKDF (reference sequence). V gave up 1 base and J gave up 10 bases, with 8 bases separating them. This CDR3 is 12 amino acids long.

The V and J genes are TRBV6-1 and TRBJ2-7, with unresolved D. The germline V gene encodes CDR1 MNHNS and CDR2 SASEGT. The CDR3 extends over 11 amino acids. V dropped 8 bases and J dropped 2 bases, with 7 bases sitting between them. The CDR3 DNA sequence: TGTGCCAGCTCGACTCCCTACGAGCAGTACTTC. As protein: CASSTPYEQYF.

This clone was detected once. V gene TRBV9 combines with J gene TRBJ1-5; 8 bases map to TRBD1. The CDR3 length is 17 residues. V lost 4 bases and J lost 0; bases outside the gene matches: 9. Germline CDR1 SGDLS, CDR2 YYNGEE. Here the CDR3 reads CASSPTTGEGSNQPQHF. CDR3 DNA sequence: TGTGCCAGCAGCCCCACGACAGGGGAAGGTAGCAATCAGCCCCAGCATTTT.

The V call is TRBV7-2, the J call TRBJ2-7; 7 bases line up with TRBD2. CDR3 length: 13 amino acids. V dropped 5 bases and J dropped 6; count of bases not matched to a gene: 7. Germline-derived CDR1 and CDR2 are SGHTA and FQGNSA. CDR3: CASSPDPGGEQYF. CDR3 nucleotide sequence: TGTGCCAGCAGCCCGGACCCGGGGGGCGAGCAGTACTTC.

This chain joins TRBV18 and TRBJ2-7, with D possibly being TRBD2 (6 bases). V was clipped by 1 base and J by 3 bases, with 7 bases between them. Germline assignment: CDR1 KGHSH and CDR2 LQKENI. The CDR3 length is 13 residues. CDR3 in DNA: TGTGCCAGCTCACCACGGCGGGGCTACGAGCAGTACTTC. Translation gives CASSPRRGYEQYF.

In DNA, the CDR3 is TGTGCCAGCAGCCGACGGGTCACCGGGGAGCTGTTTTTT. It is translated as CASSRRVTGELFF. J is TRBJ2-2 and V is TRBV11-2; D gene ambiguous. This CDR3 comprises 13 residues. The V gene's germline CDR1 is SGHAT and CDR2 FQNNGV. V shed 5 bases and J shed 4 bases, with 8 bases lying between them.

This chain joins TRBV5-1 and TRBJ2-3, with TRBD2 as a possible D gene (7 bases). The germline gives CDR1 SGHRS, CDR2 YFSETQ. Trimming cost V 0 bases and J 1 base, with 15 bases left between them. This CDR3 has 17 amino acids. CDR3 region: CASSLAGAGARTDTQYF. The DNA for the CDR3 is TGCGCCAGCAGCTTGGCCGGCGCGGGGGCCCGCACAGATACGCAGTATTTT.